This T cell receptor beta chain derives from a study of early T cells in non-severe SARS-CoV-2 infection. Study in general: The sequenced material was bulk RNA from unsorted whole blood, and its chains were unpaired.

About this clonotype: Its antigen remains unknown.

Study conclusions and caveats: A preference for anti-spike CD8 responses marked VDJdb matching, which missed private and CD4 specificities.

Between the trimmed V and J ends, which lost 5 bases and 8 bases, there was a span of 16 bases. Germline loops: CDR1 MNHEY, CDR2 SVGAGI. This CDR3 is built from 14 residues. Each cDNA molecule carried a unique molecular identifier. MiXCR was run by TCRdb on the 5' RACE reads, yielding one entry per CDR3 protein. The sample has approximately 97,000 distinct CDR3 sequences, approximately 14% seen once; the top ten hold roughly 6.3%. The receptor was derived from an adult who was a healthcare worker with PCR-confirmed SARS-CoV-2 infection or an uninfected control (not recorded which). J is TRBJ2-4 and V is TRBV6-5; weak D call: TRBD2 (6 bases). Sequencing input: whole blood. The CDR3, as DNA: TGTGCCAGCAGTAGCGATGGCCGGAGGGACATTCAGTACTTC. This sequence encodes CASSSDGRRDIQYF.